The next 26 T cell receptor beta chains were all read from a single sample in a study of post-analysis software for immune sequencing data. No antigen has been assigned to these receptors. The TCR beta cDNA libraries carried unique molecular identifiers. TCRdb redid the calling of the PCR reads with MiXCR, one entry per CDR3 protein. The table shows 170,000 or so distinct CDR3 sequences, with about 32% occurring only once. General study results and limits: Included in a set of several TRBV segments more frequent in patients than controls were TRBV5-6, TRBV5-1 and TRBV20-1.

Sequenced sample: blood. These receptors were obtained from a girl aged 5 to 17 with multiple sclerosis.

The chain has TRBV20-1 and TRBJ1-1; the D is unclear. V shed 5 bases and J shed 4 bases, with 14 bases lying between them. Per germline, CDR1 DFQATT and CDR2 SNEGSKA (reference sequence). CDR3 length: 13 amino acids. CDR3 sequence reads: CSAGWTASTEAFF. In nucleotides, the CDR3 is TGCAGTGCTGGATGGACGGCGAGCACTGAAGCTTTCTTT.

At least ten counts were recorded for this clonotype. The chain links TRBV5-1 to TRBJ2-7; 9 positions match TRBD2. The V gene end was trimmed by 0 bases and the J gene end by 4 bases; junction bases not matched to a gene: 2. The germline V gene encodes CDR1 SGHRS and CDR2 YFSETQ. The CDR3 is 14 amino acids. This CDR3 reads CASSLEAGGYEQYF. The CDR3 DNA is TGCGCCAGCAGCTTGGAAGCGGGGGGATACGAGCAGTACTTC.

As to this clonotype: A much larger clone lies a single base off, so this may be a read error. The chain joins TRBV10-3 to TRBJ1-2; D is undetermined. V gave up 11 bases and J gave up 9 bases, with 10 bases separating them. The CDR3 is 9 amino acids. Germline-derived CDR1 and CDR2 are ENHRY and SYGVKD. The CDR3 protein is CASLISYTF. The DNA of the CDR3 is TGTGCCTCCCTTATCAGCTACACCTTC.

About this clonotype: This may come from a read error, since a much larger clone is one base off. V usage is TRBV7-2 and J usage is TRBJ2-3, with D uncertain. The CDR3 has 14 residues. Germline CDR1 and CDR2: SGHTA and FQGNSA. This chain's CDR3 is CASSIGRSTDTRYF. The CDR3 DNA reads as TGTGCCAGCAGCATAGGCAGGAGCACAGATACGCGGTATTTT.

The table lists this clonotype with a few counts. The chain couples TRBV19 to TRBJ2-7; TRBD1 agrees at 7 bases. The CDR3 covers 11 residues. Germline values: CDR1 LNHDA, CDR2 SQIVND (reference sequence). J lost 3 bases, V lost 10 bases, and 3 bases had no gene match. CDR3 loop: CATRTGYEQYF. The CDR3 DNA reads as TGTGCCACCAGGACAGGCTACGAGCAGTACTTC.

A note on this clonotype: A clone one base away is much larger, so this may be a read error. This chain connects TRBV9 to TRBJ1-1; perhaps TRBD1 as D (5 bases). Per the germline V gene, CDR1 is SGDLS and CDR2 is YYNGEE. The CDR3 runs 15 residues. CDR3 sequence: CACSVSTDMNTEAFF. DNA of the CDR3: TGTGCCTGCAGCGTATCGACAGACATGAACACTGAAGCTTTCTTT.

The rearrangement uses TRBV19 and TRBJ1-4, with D possibly TRBD1 on 5 matching bases. Germline CDR1 LNHDA, CDR2 SQIVND (reference sequence). The CDR3 totals 15 residues. Trimming removed 7 bases from V and 5 bases from J, with 17 bases in between. The CDR3 region has the DNA TGTGCCAGTACCGGCCCTTGGGACCCAAATGAAAAACTGTTTTTT. It translates to CASTGPWDPNEKLFF.

This clonotype has more than one count but fewer than ten. The chain has TRBV5-6 and TRBJ1-1, with D possibly TRBD1 on 5 matching bases. The V end was cut by 1 base, the J end by 6 bases, with 16 bases between. The germline V gene encodes CDR1 SGHDT and CDR2 YYEEEE. There are 15 residues in the CDR3. CDR3 sequence (DNA): TGTGCCAGCAGCTTGCGAGAGCAGGGCATCTCTGAAGCTTTCTTT. Its translation: CASSLREQGISEAFF. Full variable domain (remainder filled in from reference TRBV5-6 and TRBJ1-1): DAGVTQSPTHLIKTRGQQVTLRCSPKSGHDTVSWYQQALGQGPQFIFQYYEEEERQRGNFPDRFSGHQFPNYSSELNVNALLLGDSALYLCASSLREQGISEAFFGQGTRLTVV.

With respect to this clonotype: A clone one base away is much larger, so this may be a read error. The chain carries TRBV12-3 or TRBV12-4 and TRBJ2-1; TRBD2 matches at 11 bases. The CDR3 spans 16 residues. The CDR3 region has the DNA TGTGCCAGCAGTTTTACAACTAGCGGGAGTGGTAATGGGCAGTTCTTC. Translating it yields CASSFTTSGSGNGQFF.

This clonotype was counted between two and nine times. The chain links TRBV7-9 to TRBJ1-6, with a weak D call TRBD1 (5 bases). CDR3 size: 15 residues. Germline-derived CDR1 and CDR2 are SEHNR and FQNEAQ (reference sequence). V lost 5 bases to trimming and J lost 7 bases, with 15 bases between them. CDR3 DNA: TGTGCCAGCAGCATTCCTGGGGACGTAAATTCACCCCTCCACTTT. Amino acid sequence: CASSIPGDVNSPLHF.

In its sample, this clonotype was seen many times. This chain uses TRBV20-1 with TRBJ2-7, with TRBD2 identical over 9 bases. The J segment lost 4 bases and the V segment lost 0 bases, leaving 13 bases of the junction unmatched. Germline V gives CDR1 DFQATT, CDR2 SNEGSKA (reference sequence). This CDR3 has 17 residues. The chain's CDR3 is CSARDRREGRWLYEQYF. CDR3 DNA: TGCAGTGCTAGAGACAGGCGGGAGGGCCGGTGGTTGTACGAGCAGTACTTC.

This clonotype occurred many times. The chain has TRBV3-1 and TRBJ2-1; D perhaps matches TRBD2 (6 bases). The V end lost 0 bases, the J end lost 2 bases, and 8 bases lay between the germline ends. CDR1 is LGHDT and CDR2 is YNNKEL in the germline V gene (reference sequence). The CDR3 length is 15 residues. The CDR3 nucleotides read TGTGCCAGCAGCCAAGATCGGGGGACCTACAATGAGCAGTTCTTC. Translating it yields CASSQDRGTYNEQFF.

This clonotype has just a few counts. The V call is TRBV29-1, the J call TRBJ2-1; D may be TRBD2 (7 bases). The germline CDR1 and CDR2 sequences are SQVTM and ANQGSEA. Trimming left V 5 bases short and J 10 bases short, with 27 bases between. The CDR3 is 16 amino acids. DNA of the CDR3: TGCAGCGTTCGCGATGGGGGGGCTAGCGGTAAACTCGAGCAGTTCTTC. Protein product: CSVRDGGASGKLEQFF.

The genes are TRBV2 and TRBJ2-5; D remains ambiguous. The CDR3 runs 20 residues. Trimming removed 2 bases at V and 0 bases at J, with 25 bases between. Germline CDR1 and CDR2: SNHLY and FYNNEI. The CDR3 nucleotides read TGTGCCAGCAGTGAAACATGGAAATCTCCAGCCGGACCTTACCAAGAGACCCAGTACTTC. Translating it yields CASSETWKSPAGPYQETQYF. Full variable domain (rest looked up from reference TRBV2 and TRBJ2-5): EPEVTQTPSHQVTQMGQEVILRCVPISNHLYFYWYRQILGQKVEFLVSFYNNEISEKSEIFDDQFSVERPDGSNFTLKIRSTKLEDSAMYFCASSETWKSPAGPYQETQYFGPGTRLLVL.

This clonotype was detected only a few times. The rearrangement links TRBV28 to TRBJ2-1, with 10 bases aligning to TRBD1. This CDR3 comprises 14 residues. V was clipped by 5 bases and J by 7 bases; unmatched bases: 5. The germline gives CDR1 MDHEN, CDR2 SYDVKM. The CDR3 nucleotides are TGTGCCAGCAGTCCCCCGGGACAGGGGAATGAGCAGTTCTTC. Its translation is CASSPPGQGNEQFF.

There are a few counts of this clonotype. The chain is built from TRBV29-1 and TRBJ2-7; TRBD2 is a possible D gene (6 bases). This CDR3 contains 13 residues. V lost 4 bases and J lost 4, with 14 bases in between. Germline CDR1 reads SQVTM; CDR2 reads ANQGSEA. CDR3 coding DNA: TGCAGCGTTGTACCCGGACTAAAATACGAGCAGTACTTC. Its translation is CSVVPGLKYEQYF.

The J gene is TRBJ2-1, the V gene TRBV7-9; 10 bases align to TRBD2. This CDR3 is 17 amino acids long. Germline CDR1 SEHNR, CDR2 FQNEAQ (reference sequence). Unmatched junction bases numbered 14, after V lost 6 bases and J lost 6 bases. The CDR3 nucleotides read TGTGCCAGCAGAAGGACTAGCGGCCTCCCGGGGGCCAATGAGCAGTTCTTC. Translating gives CASRRTSGLPGANEQFF.

This clonotype rates as medium-sized (0.01 to 0.1%). The chain has TRBV29-1 and TRBJ2-1; 8 nucleotides match TRBD1. The CDR3 runs 14 residues. V dropped 7 bases and J dropped 6; count of bases not matched to a gene: 11. The V gene's germline CDR1 is SQVTM and CDR2 ANQGSEA. The CDR3 DNA sequence: TGCAGCGCCGGACACGGGACAGGTTTCAATGAGCAGTTCTTC. It codes for CSAGHGTGFNEQFF.

V and J are TRBV29-1 and TRBJ2-4; TRBD2 is a possible D gene (5 bases). CDR3 length: 14 amino acids. V dropped 0 bases and J dropped 3 bases, with 9 bases sitting between them. Per the germline V gene, CDR1 is SQVTM and CDR2 is ANQGSEA. The CDR3 protein is CSVEDWAGKNIQYF. CDR3 coding DNA: TGCAGCGTTGAAGATTGGGCGGGCAAAAACATTCAGTACTTC. Looking up the rest from reference TRBV29-1 and TRBJ2-4 gives the full variable domain: SAVISQKPSRDICQRGTSLTIQCQVDSQVTMMFWYRQQPGQSLTLIATANQGSEATYESGFVIDKFPISRPNLTFSTLTVSNMSPEDSSIYLCSVEDWAGKNIQYFGAGTRLSVL.

This clonotype was observed a few times. The chain is built from TRBV3-1 and TRBJ2-5; D may be TRBD1 (6 bases). Deletions cut 4 bases from V and 5 bases from J, with 17 bases between. There are 15 residues in the CDR3. In germline, CDR1 is LGHDT, CDR2 YNNKEL (reference sequence). The chain's CDR3 is CASSPRQATSETQYF. CDR3 nucleotides: TGTGCCAGCAGCCCACGACAGGCTACCTCGGAGACCCAGTACTTC.

The genes are TRBV20-1 and TRBJ2-5; 7 bases are a match to TRBD1. J lost 5 bases, V lost 3 bases, and 9 bases had no gene match. Germline V gene sequence: CDR1 DFQATT, CDR2 SNEGSKA (reference sequence). The CDR3 runs to 14 residues. Here the CDR3 reads CSARETGRGETQYF. The CDR3 DNA reads TGCAGTGCTAGGGAGACAGGGCGAGGGGAGACCCAGTACTTC.

J is TRBJ1-6 and V is TRBV12-3 or TRBV12-4; D gene uncertain. V lost 2 bases, J lost 7 bases, and 18 bases lay in between. This CDR3 region has 17 residues. The DNA of the CDR3 is TGTGCCAGCAGTTTATCCAAGGTGGGGTTAAAGAATTCACCCCTCCACTTT. It is translated as CASSLSKVGLKNSPLHF.

The table lists this clonotype with many counts. This chain uses TRBV28 with TRBJ2-7; D is ambiguous. V dropped 3 bases and J dropped 6 bases, with 6 bases sitting between them. Germline loops: CDR1 MDHEN, CDR2 SYDVKM. The CDR3 is made up of 11 amino acids. The DNA of the CDR3 is TGTGCCAGCAGTTTGGGTCTCGAGCAGTACTTC. Amino acids: CASSLGLEQYF.

This clonotype was counted at least ten times. This chain joins TRBV24-1 and TRBJ2-1; D remains unclear. The CDR3 is made up of 17 amino acids. Germline CDR1 reads KGHDR; CDR2 reads SFDVKD. The V end was cut by 5 bases, the J end by 4 bases, with 20 bases between. The CDR3 loop is CATSAPPDPFIYNEQFF. CDR3 nucleotide sequence: TGTGCCACCAGTGCCCCCCCGGACCCGTTTATATACAATGAGCAGTTCTTC.

This chain links TRBV6-5 with TRBJ1-3; D is undetermined. Germline V gene data show CDR1 as MNHEY and CDR2 as SVGAGI. This CDR3 comprises 14 residues. The V end lost 7 bases, the J end lost 2 bases, and 12 bases lay between the germline ends. CDR3 DNA sequence: TGTGCCAGCACCTTCTCCCAGCCTGGAAACACCATATATTTT. Its translation is CASTFSQPGNTIYF.

CDR3 protein: CAIGGPTEQYF. The CDR3 nucleotides read TGTGCCATAGGAGGTCCGACCGAGCAGTACTTC. The V and J genes are TRBV10-3 and TRBJ2-7; possibly TRBD2 for D (5 bases). V dropped 9 bases and J dropped 6 bases, with 12 bases sitting between them. The CDR3 has 11 amino acids. Germline CDR1 ENHRY, CDR2 SYGVKD.